This TCR beta chain was identified in a study of cytomegalovirus exposure and HLA in healthy donors. Broader study findings: The authors listed some 150 TCR beta chains as cytomegalovirus-associated. Researchers had no immune exposure information except CMV serostatus available. Donors belonging to an Asian-associated ancestry cluster reportedly showed fewer N-insertions in productive TCRs than the approximately 680-donor mean, according to what a later analysis found.

This clone was observed a handful of times. What it binds is not known. Use of 60 Vbeta and 13 Jbeta primers characterized the PCR. This table comes from immunoSEQ multiplex PCR, and its TCRdb copy is limited to in-frame clones, with some not included. The table has 120,000 or so clones, approximately 15% seen once. Source material: PBMCs. The sequence came from a woman aged 18-30 years in good health and CMV-seronegative.

The CDR3 DNA sequence: TGTGCCAGCAGAACGGACAGGGGGATGAACACTGAAGCTTTCTTT. Its protein is CASRTDRGMNTEAFF. The V call is TRBV5-4, the J call TRBJ1-1, with 10 bases that match TRBD1. The CDR3 is made up of 15 amino acids. Losses at the gene ends were 5 bases for V and 0 bases for J; bases not matched to a gene: 4. Germline-derived CDR1 and CDR2 are SGHNT and YYREEE (reference sequence).